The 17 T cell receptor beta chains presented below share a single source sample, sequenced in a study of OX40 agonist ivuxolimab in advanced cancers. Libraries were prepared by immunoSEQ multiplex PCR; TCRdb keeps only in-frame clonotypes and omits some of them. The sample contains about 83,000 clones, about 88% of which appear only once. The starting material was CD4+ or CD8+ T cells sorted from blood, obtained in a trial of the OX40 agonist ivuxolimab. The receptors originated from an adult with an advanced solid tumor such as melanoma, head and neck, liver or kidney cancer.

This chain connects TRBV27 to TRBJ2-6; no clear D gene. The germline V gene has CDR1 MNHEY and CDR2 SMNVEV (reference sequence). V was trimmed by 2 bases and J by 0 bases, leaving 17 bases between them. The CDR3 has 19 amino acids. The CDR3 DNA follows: TGTGCCAGCAGTTTAATAGTCGGCAGTTTACGCTCTGGGGCCAACGTCCTGACTTTC. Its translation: CASSLIVGSLRSGANVLTF.

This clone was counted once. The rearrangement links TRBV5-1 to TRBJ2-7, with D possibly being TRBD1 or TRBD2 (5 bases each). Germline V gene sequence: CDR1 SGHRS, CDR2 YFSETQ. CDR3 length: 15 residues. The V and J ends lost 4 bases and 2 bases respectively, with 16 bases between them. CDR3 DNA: TGCGCCAGCAGCGCATTACCGGGACGGACCTACGAGCAGTACTTC. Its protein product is CASSALPGRTYEQYF.

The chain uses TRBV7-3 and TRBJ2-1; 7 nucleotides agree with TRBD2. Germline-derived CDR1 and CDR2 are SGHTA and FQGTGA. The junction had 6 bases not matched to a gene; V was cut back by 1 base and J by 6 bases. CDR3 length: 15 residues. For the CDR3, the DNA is TGTGCCAGCAGCTTAAATGGACTAGATGGCAATGAGCAGTTCTTC. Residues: CASSLNGLDGNEQFF.

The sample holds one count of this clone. Here the CDR3 reads CASETGGASEKLFF. DNA for the CDR3: TGTGCCAGCGAAACAGGGGGCGCAAGTGAAAAACTGTTTTTT. The rearrangement uses TRBV19 and TRBJ1-4; 9 nucleotides agree with TRBD1. The CDR3 sequence is 14 residues long. After removal of 9 bases from V and 7 bases from J, the junction contained 9 bases not matched to a gene. Germline V gene data show CDR1 as LNHDA and CDR2 as SQIVND (reference sequence).

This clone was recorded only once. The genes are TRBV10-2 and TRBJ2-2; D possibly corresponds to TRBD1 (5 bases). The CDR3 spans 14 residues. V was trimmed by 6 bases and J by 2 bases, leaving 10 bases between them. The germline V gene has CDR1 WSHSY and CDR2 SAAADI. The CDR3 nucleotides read TGCGCCAGCAGGGACACCATAAACACCGGGGAGCTGTTTTTT. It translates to CASRDTINTGELFF.

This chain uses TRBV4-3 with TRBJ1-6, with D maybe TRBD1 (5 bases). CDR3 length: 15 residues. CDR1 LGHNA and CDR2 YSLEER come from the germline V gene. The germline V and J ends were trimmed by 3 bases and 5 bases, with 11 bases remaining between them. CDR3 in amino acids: CASSQRRGDNSPLHF. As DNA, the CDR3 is TGCGCCAGCAGCCAGCGGCGGGGCGATAATTCACCCCTCCACTTT.

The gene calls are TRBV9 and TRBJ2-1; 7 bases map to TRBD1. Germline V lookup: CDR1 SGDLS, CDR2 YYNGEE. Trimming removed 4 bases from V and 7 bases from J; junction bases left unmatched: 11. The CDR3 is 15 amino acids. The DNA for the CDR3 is TGTGCCAGCAGCCCTTCACCCGGGACAGTGAATGAGCAGTTCTTC. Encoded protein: CASSPSPGTVNEQFF.

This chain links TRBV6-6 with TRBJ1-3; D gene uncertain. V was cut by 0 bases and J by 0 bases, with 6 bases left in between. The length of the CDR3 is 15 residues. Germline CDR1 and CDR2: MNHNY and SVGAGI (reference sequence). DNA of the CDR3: TGTGCCAGCAGTTACTCGTTAATCTCTGGAAACACCATATATTTT. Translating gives CASSYSLISGNTIYF.

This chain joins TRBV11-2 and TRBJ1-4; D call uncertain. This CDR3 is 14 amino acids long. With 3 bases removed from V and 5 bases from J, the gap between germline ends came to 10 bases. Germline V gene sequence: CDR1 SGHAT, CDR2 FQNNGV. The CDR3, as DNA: TGTGCCAGCAGCTTTGCCCAGAAGAATGAAAAACTGTTTTTT. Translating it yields CASSFAQKNEKLFF.

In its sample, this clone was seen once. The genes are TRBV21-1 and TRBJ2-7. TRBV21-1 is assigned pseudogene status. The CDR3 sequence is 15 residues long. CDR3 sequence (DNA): TGTGCCAGCAACCTCAAAGTGGGGGTCTGGTACGAGCAGTACTTC. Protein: CASNLKVGVWYEQYF.

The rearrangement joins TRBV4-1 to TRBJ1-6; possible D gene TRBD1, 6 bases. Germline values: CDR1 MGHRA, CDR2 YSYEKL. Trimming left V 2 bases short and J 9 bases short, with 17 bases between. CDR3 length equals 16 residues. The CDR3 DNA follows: TGCGCCAGCAGCCAACTCCTTGGACAGAGCGCTTCACCCCTCCACTTT. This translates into CASSQLLGQSASPLHF.

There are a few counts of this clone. CDR3 amino acids: CASSELGESQPQHF. CDR3 nucleotide sequence: TGTGCCAGCAGTGAATTAGGGGAGAGCCAGCCCCAGCATTTT. The rearrangement links TRBV2 to TRBJ1-5; possibly TRBD1 for D (5 bases). CDR1 is SNHLY and CDR2 is FYNNEI in the germline V gene. Trimming stripped 2 bases from V and 7 bases from J, with 12 bases between. This CDR3 has 14 amino acids. Together with reference TRBV2 and TRBJ1-5, the CDR3 gives the full variable domain: EPEVTQTPSHQVTQMGQEVILRCVPISNHLYFYWYRQILGQKVEFLVSFYNNEISEKSEIFDDQFSVERPDGSNFTLKIRSTKLEDSAMYFCASSELGESQPQHFGDGTRLSIL.

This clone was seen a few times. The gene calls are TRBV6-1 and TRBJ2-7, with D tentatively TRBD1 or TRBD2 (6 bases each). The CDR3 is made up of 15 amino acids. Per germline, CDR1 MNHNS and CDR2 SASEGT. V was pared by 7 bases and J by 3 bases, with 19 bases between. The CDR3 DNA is TGTGCCAGCACCCTCAAGGGGGACTCGAACTACGAGCAGTACTTC. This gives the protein CASTLKGDSNYEQYF.

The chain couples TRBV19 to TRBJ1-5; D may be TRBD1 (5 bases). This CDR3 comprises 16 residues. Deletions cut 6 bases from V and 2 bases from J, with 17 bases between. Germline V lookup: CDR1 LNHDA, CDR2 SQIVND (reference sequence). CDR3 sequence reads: CASSVGAGFGNQPQHF. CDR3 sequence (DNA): TGTGCCAGTAGCGTCGGGGCGGGTTTCGGCAATCAGCCCCAGCATTTT. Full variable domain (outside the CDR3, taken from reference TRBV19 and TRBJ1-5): DGGITQSPKYLFRKEGQNVTLSCEQNLNHDAMYWYRQDPGQGLRLIYYSQIVNDFQKGDIAEGYSVSREKKESFPLTVTSAQKNPTAFYLCASSVGAGFGNQPQHFGDGTRLSIL.

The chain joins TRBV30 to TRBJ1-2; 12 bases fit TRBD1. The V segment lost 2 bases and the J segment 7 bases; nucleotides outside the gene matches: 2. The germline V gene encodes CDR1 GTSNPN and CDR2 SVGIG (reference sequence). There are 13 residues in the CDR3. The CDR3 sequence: CAWSSGQGAGYTF. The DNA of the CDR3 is TGTGCCTGGAGTTCGGGACAGGGGGCTGGCTACACCTTC.

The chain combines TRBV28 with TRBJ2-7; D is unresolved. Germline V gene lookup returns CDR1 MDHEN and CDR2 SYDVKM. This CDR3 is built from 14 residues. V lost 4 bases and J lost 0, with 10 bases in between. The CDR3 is CASSSTSRSYEQYF. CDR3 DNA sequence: TGTGCCAGCAGTTCAACGTCCCGCTCCTACGAGCAGTACTTC.

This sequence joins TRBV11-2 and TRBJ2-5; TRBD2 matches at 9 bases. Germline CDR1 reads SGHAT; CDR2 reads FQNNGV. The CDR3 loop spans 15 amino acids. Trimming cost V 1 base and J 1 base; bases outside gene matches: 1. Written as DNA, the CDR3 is TGTGCCAGCAGCTTAGCGGGACTAGCCCAAGAGACCCAGTACTTC. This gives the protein CASSLAGLAQETQYF.